A single sample is the source of the 14 T cell receptor beta chains below, sequenced in a study of beta chain features in type 1 diabetes (dated by TCRdb to the late 2010s). The method was the immunoSEQ multiplex PCR assay. The High Capacity cDNA Reverse Transcription Kit was used to reverse transcribe all of the isolated RNA, meaning that expressed TCRB transcripts were what got sequenced. TCRdb provides this immuneACCESS table in a form limited to in-frame rearrangements. Some clones are lacking; in checked studies, under half of them reflect an unresolved V gene, and why the rest are absent is not known. A total of 110,000 to 150,000 clones appear in this sample, about a tenth of them only once. The ten largest account for about 0.68% of the sample. Sequenced: central memory CD4+ T cells from blood. These receptors all come from a man aged 18-30 years in good health.

This clone was detected only a few times. The chain combines TRBV5-6 with TRBJ2-7; 8 bases are shared with TRBD1. From germline, CDR1 is SGHDT and CDR2 YYEEEE. The CDR3 runs 16 residues. The V and J ends lost 4 bases and 5 bases, in that order; junction bases with no gene match: 14. DNA for the CDR3: TGTGCCAGCAGCGACGCTGGGACAGGATTTAGGGACGAGCAGTACTTC. Translated: CASSDAGTGFRDEQYF.

This clone was seen only a few times. This chain links TRBV5-6 with TRBJ1-1; TRBD1 agrees at 12 bases. This CDR3 contains 18 residues. Germline values: CDR1 SGHDT, CDR2 YYEEEE. V dropped 4 bases and J dropped 1; count of bases not matched to a gene: 11. The CDR3 DNA reads TGTGCCAGCAGCCTCGACCCGGGACAGGGGGCCCCGAACACTGAAGCTTTCTTT. Translating gives CASSLDPGQGAPNTEAFF.

This clone was picked up a small number of times. This chain joins TRBV5-4 and TRBJ2-3, with D possibly TRBD2 on 7 matching bases. Germline CDR1 SGHNT, CDR2 YYREEE (reference sequence). V gave up 4 bases and J gave up 1 base, with 13 bases separating them. CDR3 length equals 15 residues. The CDR3 loop is CASSPEGGRTDTQYF. The CDR3 bases are TGTGCCAGCAGCCCGGAGGGGGGGCGCACAGATACGCAGTATTTT.

V and J are TRBV7-9 and TRBJ2-3, with 10 positions matching TRBD1. Germline V gene sequence: CDR1 SEHNR, CDR2 FQNEAQ (reference sequence). The J segment lost 2 bases and the V segment lost 4 bases, leaving 3 bases of the junction unmatched. This CDR3 contains 15 residues. The CDR3 DNA reads TGTGCCAGCAGCTCGGGACAGGGGACCACAGATACGCAGTATTTT. This sequence encodes CASSSGQGTTDTQYF.

The table lists this clone with a few counts. The chain couples TRBV10-3 to TRBJ2-3; D perhaps matches TRBD1 (5 bases). The CDR3 has 17 amino acids. Germline CDR1 ENHRY, CDR2 SYGVKD. V gave up 2 bases and J gave up 0 bases, with 15 bases separating them. The CDR3 loop reads CAISEATRDRSTDTQYF. Here the CDR3 DNA reads TGTGCCATCAGTGAGGCAACGCGTGACAGAAGCACAGATACGCAGTATTTT.

V and J are TRBV6-1 and TRBJ1-1, with D perhaps matching TRBD1 (6 bases). V lost 1 base and J lost 4, with 16 bases in between. The CDR3 is 16 residues long. CDR1 and CDR2 (germline): MNHNS, SASEGT. Written as DNA, the CDR3 is TGTGCCAGCAGTGAAGTTATGGCAGGGGTCGGCACTGAAGCTTTCTTT. This gives the protein CASSEVMAGVGTEAFF.

The CDR3 loop is CASSLSGDGEKLFF. The CDR3 DNA reads as TGCGCCAGCAGCTTGTCGGGGGATGGGGAAAAACTGTTTTTT. The chain joins TRBV5-1 to TRBJ1-4; possible D gene TRBD1, 5 bases. Germline-derived CDR1 and CDR2 are SGHRS and YFSETQ. The CDR3 runs 14 residues. Trimming pared 1 base from V and 8 bases from J, leaving 12 bases between.

The gene calls are TRBV20-1 and TRBJ2-3; D unresolved. Trimming left V 7 bases short and J 4 bases short, with 9 bases between. The CDR3 is made up of 11 amino acids. Per the germline V gene, CDR1 is DFQATT and CDR2 is SNEGSKA (reference sequence). CDR3 protein: CSGEFSDTQYF. In nucleotides, the CDR3 is TGCAGTGGAGAGTTTTCAGATACGCAGTATTTT.

In this sample, this clone turned up a few times. The chain recombines TRBV7-9 with TRBJ2-2; D gene uncertain. The CDR3 runs 15 residues. Germline V gives CDR1 SEHNR, CDR2 FQNEAQ (reference sequence). Trimming cost V 5 bases and J 0 bases, with 10 bases left between them. CDR3 bases: TGTGCCAGCAGCGCCTTCCGGGCGAACACCGGGGAGCTGTTTTTT. Translated, it gives CASSAFRANTGELFF.

The rearrangement uses TRBV14 and TRBJ2-5, with D perhaps matching TRBD2 (5 bases). The V end lost 0 bases, the J end lost 3 bases, and 14 bases lay between the germline ends. Germline V lookup: CDR1 SGHDN, CDR2 FVKESK. The CDR3 has 16 residues. DNA for the CDR3: TGTGCCAGCAGCCAAGATCCCAACACTAGGGAAGAGACCCAGTACTTC. Translation gives CASSQDPNTREETQYF.

This clone was seen more than once but under ten times. The rearrangement links TRBV5-4 to TRBJ2-6; weak D call: TRBD2 (6 bases). The CDR3 covers 17 residues. The germline V gene encodes CDR1 SGHNT and CDR2 YYREEE (reference sequence). Trimming cost V 4 bases and J 4 bases, with 18 bases left between them. Here the CDR3 reads CASSAPGGSEGANVLTF. The DNA for the CDR3 is TGTGCCAGCAGCGCTCCCGGAGGGTCCGAGGGGGCCAACGTCCTGACTTTC.

This clone was seen more than once but under ten times. This sequence joins TRBV7-2 and TRBJ2-1, with TRBD1 identical over 8 bases. The germline CDR1 and CDR2 sequences are SGHTA and FQGNSA. The length of the CDR3 is 15 residues. V dropped 5 bases and J dropped 6; count of bases not matched to a gene: 9. Written as DNA, the CDR3 is TGTGCCAGCAGCCCCGGACAGGGCGCTAGCAATGAGCAGTTCTTC. This sequence encodes CASSPGQGASNEQFF.

V and J are TRBV18 and TRBJ1-3; perhaps TRBD1 as D (6 bases). Per the germline V gene, CDR1 is KGHSH and CDR2 is LQKENI. With 4 bases removed from V and 1 base from J, the gap between germline ends came to 14 bases. The CDR3 has 16 residues. Here the CDR3 reads CASSQDSSLSGNTIYF. CDR3 nucleotides: TGTGCCAGCTCACAGGACAGTTCATTGTCTGGAAACACCATATATTTT.

The chain is built from TRBV5-4 and TRBJ1-2; weak D call: TRBD1 (5 bases). Trimming left V 3 bases short and J 4 bases short, with 10 bases between. CDR3 length: 13 amino acids. Germline V CDR1 and CDR2: SGHNT, YYREEE (reference sequence). Here the CDR3 DNA reads TGTGCCAGCAGCTACTTGGGGCCCTATGGCTACACCTTC. Its protein is CASSYLGPYGYTF.